This T cell receptor (beta chain) is from a study of T cell responses to AZD1222 COVID-19 vaccine. Germline-derived CDR1 and CDR2 are MNHEY and SMNVEV (reference sequence). The V segment lost 3 bases and the J segment 8 bases; nucleotides outside the gene matches: 9. The CDR3 runs to 14 residues. As concerns this clone: Antigen unknown.

Using immunoSEQ multiplex PCR, the repertoire was profiled, and TCRdb retains in-frame clones only, with some absent. The sample gives approximately 170,000 clones, around 88% of which show up once; around 1% is in the top ten. Findings and limits, study-wide: Spike-specific TCR breadth and depth were elevated following two AZD1222 doses. Donors in the cohort were predominantly white British and more often female, and clonal diversity was possibly underestimated. The study found vaccine-associated CD4 TCRs spanning spike, dominant at 160-218 and 743-854.

The receptor's source is an adult who received the AZD1222 COVID-19 vaccine. V gene TRBV27 combines with J gene TRBJ1-1; 7 positions agree with TRBD1. This material consisted of peripheral blood, taken 28 days after the second AZD1222 dose. CDR3 protein: CASSLKGAYSEAFF. The CDR3 DNA reads as TGTGCCAGCAGTTTGAAGGGGGCGTACTCGGAAGCTTTCTTT.